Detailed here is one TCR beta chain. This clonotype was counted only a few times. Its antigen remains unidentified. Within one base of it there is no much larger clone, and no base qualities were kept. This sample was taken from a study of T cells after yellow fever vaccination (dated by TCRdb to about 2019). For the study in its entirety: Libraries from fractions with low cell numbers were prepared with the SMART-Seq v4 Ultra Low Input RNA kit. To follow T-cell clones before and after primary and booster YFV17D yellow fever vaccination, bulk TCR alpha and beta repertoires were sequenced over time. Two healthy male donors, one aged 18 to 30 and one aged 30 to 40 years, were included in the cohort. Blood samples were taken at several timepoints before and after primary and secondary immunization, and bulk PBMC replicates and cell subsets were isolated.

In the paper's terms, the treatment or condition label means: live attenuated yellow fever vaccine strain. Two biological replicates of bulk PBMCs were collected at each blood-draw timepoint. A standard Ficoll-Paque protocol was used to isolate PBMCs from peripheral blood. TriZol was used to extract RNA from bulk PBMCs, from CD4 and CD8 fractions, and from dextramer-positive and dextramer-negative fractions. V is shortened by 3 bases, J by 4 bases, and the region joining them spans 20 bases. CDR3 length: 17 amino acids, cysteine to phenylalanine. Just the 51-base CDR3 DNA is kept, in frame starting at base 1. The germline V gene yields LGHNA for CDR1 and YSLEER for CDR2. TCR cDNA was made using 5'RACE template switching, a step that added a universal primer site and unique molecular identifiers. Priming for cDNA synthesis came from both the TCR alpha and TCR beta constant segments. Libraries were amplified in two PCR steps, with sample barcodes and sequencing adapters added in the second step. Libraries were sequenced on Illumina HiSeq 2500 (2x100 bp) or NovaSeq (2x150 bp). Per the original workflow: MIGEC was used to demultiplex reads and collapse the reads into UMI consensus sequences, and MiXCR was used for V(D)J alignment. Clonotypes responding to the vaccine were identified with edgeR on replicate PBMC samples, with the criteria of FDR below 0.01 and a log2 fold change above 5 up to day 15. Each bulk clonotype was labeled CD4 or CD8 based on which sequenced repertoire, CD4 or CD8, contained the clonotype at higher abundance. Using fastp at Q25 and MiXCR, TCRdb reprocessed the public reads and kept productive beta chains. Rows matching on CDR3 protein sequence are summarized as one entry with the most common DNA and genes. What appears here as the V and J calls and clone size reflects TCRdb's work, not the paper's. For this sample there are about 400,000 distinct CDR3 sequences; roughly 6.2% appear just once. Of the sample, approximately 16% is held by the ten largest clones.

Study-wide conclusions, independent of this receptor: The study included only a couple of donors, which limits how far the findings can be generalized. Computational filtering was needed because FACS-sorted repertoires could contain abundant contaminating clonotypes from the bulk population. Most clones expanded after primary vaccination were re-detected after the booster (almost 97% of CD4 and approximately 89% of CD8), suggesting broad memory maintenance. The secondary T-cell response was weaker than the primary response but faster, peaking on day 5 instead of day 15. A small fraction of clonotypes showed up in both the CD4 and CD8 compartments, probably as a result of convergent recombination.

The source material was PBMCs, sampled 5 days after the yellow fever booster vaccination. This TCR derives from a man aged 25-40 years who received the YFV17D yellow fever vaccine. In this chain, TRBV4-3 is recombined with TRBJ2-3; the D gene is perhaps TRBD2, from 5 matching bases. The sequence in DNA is TGCGCCAGCAGCCAGCAGCCACCTAATACTAGTCCAGATACGCAGTATTTT. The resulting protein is CASSQQPPNTSPDTQYF.